The 32 T cell receptor beta chains below come from one sample, sequenced in a study of cytomegalovirus exposure and HLA in healthy donors. Primers: 60 Vbeta forward and 13 Jbeta reverse. The data were produced by immunoSEQ multiplex PCR, yet TCRdb's version contains in-frame clones alone and is incomplete. The table includes tens of thousands of clones, around 76% detected once. The sample was PBMCs. The receptors here all came from a woman aged 25-40 years in good health and CMV-seropositive.

This clone has a handful of counts. V and J are TRBV5-1 and TRBJ1-2; maybe TRBD1 (5 bases). CDR3 length: 15 amino acids. In germline, CDR1 is SGHRS, CDR2 YFSETQ. V lost 3 bases, J lost 1 base, and 13 bases lay in between. The CDR3 spells CASSSQTASNYGYTF. CDR3 nucleotide sequence: TGCGCCAGCAGCTCCCAGACAGCGAGTAACTATGGCTACACCTTC.

Only a few counts were recorded for this clone. The chain has TRBV6-5 and TRBJ2-7; a possible D gene is TRBD2 (6 bases). Germline CDR1 MNHEY, CDR2 SVGAGI. The CDR3 has 15 amino acids. Trimming stripped 2 bases from V and 1 base from J, with 12 bases between. Here the CDR3 reads CASSYGKAGSYEQYF. The CDR3 bases are TGTGCCAGCAGTTACGGAAAAGCGGGTTCCTACGAGCAGTACTTC.

This clone has just a few counts. The chain couples TRBV10-1 to TRBJ2-7; 10 nucleotides line up with TRBD1. The CDR3 covers 15 residues. From germline, CDR1 is WNHNN and CDR2 SYGVQD (reference sequence). Germline trimming cut 0 bases from V and 2 bases from J; bases unmatched to any gene: 1. The chain's CDR3 is CASSESGTGAYEQYF. The CDR3 DNA sequence: TGCGCCAGCAGTGAGTCTGGGACAGGGGCCTACGAGCAGTACTTC.

This clone occurred a few times. The J gene is TRBJ2-7, the V gene TRBV6-1; the D is unclear. The ends were cut back, 6 bases at V and 11 bases at J, with 17 bases in the middle. This CDR3 has 12 residues. Germline V gene data show CDR1 as MNHNS and CDR2 as SASEGT. CDR3 sequence reads: CASRPSQKMEYF. As DNA, the CDR3 is TGTGCCAGCAGGCCCTCACAAAAAATGGAGTACTTC.

The chain recombines TRBV30 with TRBJ2-1; no clear D. V was cut by 2 bases and J by 10 bases, with 9 bases left in between. The germline V gene encodes CDR1 GTSNPN and CDR2 SVGIG (reference sequence). The CDR3 extends over 11 amino acids. CDR3 in DNA: TGTGCCTGGAGTATTAAACGGGAGCAGTTCTTC. It translates to CAWSIKREQFF. Looking up the rest from reference TRBV30 and TRBJ2-1 gives the full variable domain: SQTIHQWPATLVQPVGSPLSLECTVEGTSNPNLYWYRQAAGRGLQLLFYSVGIGQISSEVPQNLSASRPQDRQFILSSKKLLLSDSGFYLCAWSIKREQFFGPGTRLTVL.

This clone has just a few counts. V and J are TRBV2 and TRBJ2-5; 9 bases are shared with TRBD2. The CDR3 sequence is 15 residues long. With 3 bases clipped from V and 5 bases from J, the junction kept 7 bases outside the gene matches. Germline V lookup: CDR1 SNHLY, CDR2 FYNNEI. Here the CDR3 DNA reads TGTGCCAGCAGTGACGGCGGGGGGGCCGGTGAGACCCAGTACTTC. It is translated as CASSDGGGAGETQYF.

This clone was observed a handful of times. This chain joins TRBV7-9 and TRBJ1-2, with 7 bases identical to TRBD1. CDR3 length: 15 residues. Germline V gene data show CDR1 as SEHNR and CDR2 as FQNEAQ (reference sequence). Germline trimming cut 1 base from V and 2 bases from J; bases unmatched to any gene: 4. In DNA, the CDR3 is TGTGCCAGCAGCTTAGGAGGGGGCGTGAACTATGGCTACACCTTC. Translation: CASSLGGGVNYGYTF.

This sequence joins TRBV28 and TRBJ1-5; the D gene is possibly TRBD1 (5 bases). The CDR3 runs 16 residues. The germline CDR1 and CDR2 sequences are MDHEN and SYDVKM. Between the trimmed V and J ends, which lost 6 bases and 0 bases, there was a span of 15 bases. The CDR3 nucleotides read TGTGCCAGCAGACCCGAGACAGTTTATAGCAATCAGCCCCAGCATTTT. It codes for CASRPETVYSNQPQHF. Full variable domain (outside the CDR3, taken from reference TRBV28 and TRBJ1-5): DVKVTQSSRYLVKRTGEKVFLECVQDMDHENMFWYRQDPGLGLRLIYFSYDVKMKEKGDIPEGYSVSREKKERFSLILESASTNQTSMYLCASRPETVYSNQPQHFGDGTRLSIL.

The genes are TRBV4-3 and TRBJ2-2; 7 positions agree with TRBD1. This CDR3 is built from 15 residues. V shed 5 bases and J 1 base; nucleotides not matched to a gene: 4. Germline lookup yields CDR1 LGHNA and CDR2 YSLEER. The CDR3 DNA is TGCGCCAGCAGCGTTCGACAGGGGAACACCGGGGAGCTGTTTTTT. Its protein product is CASSVRQGNTGELFF.

This clone was counted a few times. The rearrangement joins TRBV11-2 to TRBJ2-1; D is possibly TRBD2 (5 bases). V shed 5 bases and J shed 0 bases, with 17 bases lying between them. CDR1 and CDR2 from the germline V gene are SGHAT and FQNNGV. The CDR3 contains 17 residues. In nucleotides, the CDR3 is TGTGCCAGCAGCCCCCGGAGAGCGGCAAGCTCCTACAATGAGCAGTTCTTC. Amino acid sequence: CASSPRRAASSYNEQFF.

The table lists this clone with a few counts. This chain joins TRBV6-5 and TRBJ2-7, with 7 bases fitting TRBD2. In germline, CDR1 is MNHEY, CDR2 SVGAGI. With 2 bases clipped from V and 3 bases from J, the junction kept 4 bases outside the gene matches. The CDR3 sequence is 14 residues long. CDR3 DNA sequence: TGTGCCAGCAGTTACGAGTGGGGGGGCTACGAGCAGTACTTC. Amino acid sequence: CASSYEWGGYEQYF.

Details on this clone: One junction end disagrees with the germline gene, perhaps due to a read error. V gene TRBV29-1 combines with J gene TRBJ2-1, with TRBD2 matching 8 bases. Germline V gene sequence: CDR1 SQVTM, CDR2 ANQGSEA. The CDR3 spans 13 residues. The CDR3 coding sequence is TGCAGCGTTGAAGGGACTAGCAGGAATGGGCAGTTCTTC. It yields the protein CSVEGTSRNGQFF.

The chain joins TRBV4-1 to TRBJ2-1; 9 positions agree with TRBD2. J was trimmed by 5 bases and V by 3 bases; bases with no gene match: 11. Per the germline V gene, CDR1 is MGHRA and CDR2 is YSYEKL. This CDR3 contains 17 residues. The CDR3 loop is CASSQAPGASGDNEQFF. Here the CDR3 DNA reads TGCGCCAGCAGCCAGGCCCCCGGGGCTAGCGGGGACAATGAGCAGTTCTTC.

The V call is TRBV7-2, the J call TRBJ1-5, with 8 bases lining up with TRBD1. Germline V lookup: CDR1 SGHTA, CDR2 FQGNSA. V was pared by 5 bases and J by 5 bases, with 2 bases of the junction left unmatched. The CDR3 is 13 residues long. The CDR3 DNA reads as TGTGCCAGCAGCGCACAGGGGGATCAGCCCCAGCATTTT. It is translated as CASSAQGDQPQHF.

The chain joins TRBV9 to TRBJ2-5; perhaps TRBD2 as D (6 bases). Germline lookup yields CDR1 SGDLS and CDR2 YYNGEE. V was shortened by 0 bases and J by 2 bases, with 8 bases between the two germline ends. The CDR3 consists of 14 residues. The CDR3 DNA sequence: TGTGCCAGCAGCGTAGGGGCGGGGCAAGAGACCCAGTACTTC. Translation gives CASSVGAGQETQYF.

The CDR3 DNA is TGCGCCAGCAGCACGGCGGGGTCGTCCTACGAGCAGTACTTC. This codes for CASSTAGSSYEQYF. The chain is built from TRBV5-1 and TRBJ2-7; tentatively, D is TRBD2 (6 bases). The V end was cut by 4 bases, the J end by 1 base, with 12 bases between. The CDR3 has 14 amino acids. The germline gives CDR1 SGHRS, CDR2 YFSETQ.

The chain combines TRBV27 with TRBJ1-1; TRBD1 matches at 9 bases. Germline V gives CDR1 MNHEY, CDR2 SMNVEV (reference sequence). V lost 1 base and J lost 2; bases outside the gene matches: 2. There are 15 residues in the CDR3. CDR3 in DNA: TGTGCCAGCAGTTTATGGGGACAGGGTAACACTGAAGCTTTCTTT. This encodes CASSLWGQGNTEAFF.

The V call is TRBV27, the J call TRBJ1-4; possibly TRBD1 for D (5 bases). Trimming stripped 5 bases from V and 7 bases from J, with 11 bases between. This CDR3 comprises 13 residues. Germline values: CDR1 MNHEY, CDR2 SMNVEV (reference sequence). CDR3 loop: CASSPRVGEKLFF. CDR3 in DNA: TGTGCCAGCAGTCCCAGGGTCGGTGAAAAACTGTTTTTT.

V usage is TRBV28 and J usage is TRBJ1-5; D remains unclear. Germline V gene data show CDR1 as MDHEN and CDR2 as SYDVKM. V lost 5 bases, J lost 0 bases, and 14 bases lay in between. CDR3 length: 16 amino acids. Here the CDR3 reads CASSPEGLYSNQPQHF. The CDR3 nucleotides are TGTGCCAGCAGTCCCGAAGGACTGTATAGCAATCAGCCCCAGCATTTT. The complete variable domain, with remaining parts taken from reference TRBV28 and TRBJ1-5, reads DVKVTQSSRYLVKRTGEKVFLECVQDMDHENMFWYRQDPGLGLRLIYFSYDVKMKEKGDIPEGYSVSREKKERFSLILESASTNQTSMYLCASSPEGLYSNQPQHFGDGTRLSIL.

This chain links TRBV6-5 with TRBJ2-1, with D possibly matching TRBD1 (6 bases). Germline-derived CDR1 and CDR2 are MNHEY and SVGAGI. The length of the CDR3 is 14 residues. Trimming shortened V by 1 base and J by 6 bases, and 10 bases separated the two germline ends. CDR3 in DNA: TGTGCCAGCAGTTACTATGGCAGGGGCAATGAGCAGTTCTTC. Translating it yields CASSYYGRGNEQFF.

CDR3 in amino acids: CASSYTGRTGNTIYF. The CDR3, as DNA: TGTGCCAGCAGTTACACAGGGCGGACTGGAAACACCATATATTTT. The chain recombines TRBV6-5 with TRBJ1-3, with D possibly being TRBD1 (6 bases). V lost 2 bases, J lost 2 bases, and 10 bases lay in between. Germline CDR1 reads MNHEY; CDR2 reads SVGAGI. This CDR3 is 15 amino acids long.

The V and J genes are TRBV11-3 and TRBJ1-1, with 8 bases that match TRBD1. V trimming: 3 bases; J trimming: 1 base; junction bases outside the gene matches: 4. The germline V gene encodes CDR1 SGHNT and CDR2 YENEEA. CDR3 length equals 15 residues. The CDR3 is CASSFGTGGNTEAFF. The CDR3 DNA reads TGTGCCAGCAGCTTTGGAACAGGGGGGAACACTGAAGCTTTCTTT.

This clone has just one count. The CDR3 nucleotides are TGTGCCAGCAGTGCCGGACAGGGAGGTAATGAAAAACTGTTTTTT. Amino acids: CASSAGQGGNEKLFF. The J gene is TRBJ1-4, the V gene TRBV6-1; TRBD1 agrees at 8 bases. The germline gives CDR1 MNHNS, CDR2 SASEGT. Unmatched junction bases numbered 5, after V lost 4 bases and J lost 4 bases. The CDR3 runs 15 residues.

The J gene is TRBJ2-7, the V gene TRBV5-6, with 9 nucleotides matching TRBD1. CDR3 size: 16 residues. The germline gives CDR1 SGHDT, CDR2 YYEEEE. Trimming took 1 base from V and 0 from J; bases not matched to a gene: 5. DNA for the CDR3: TGTGCCAGCAGCTTGCCCCGGGACAGGGACTCCTACGAGCAGTACTTC. It codes for CASSLPRDRDSYEQYF.

This clone was observed a handful of times. The rearrangement uses TRBV7-2 and TRBJ2-7, with a weak D call TRBD1 (6 bases). Trimming cost V 5 bases and J 6 bases, with 20 bases left between them. The germline V gene has CDR1 SGHTA and CDR2 FQGNSA. This CDR3 contains 15 residues. The CDR3 loop reads CASSQNDRLSSEQYF. The CDR3 DNA follows: TGTGCCAGCAGCCAAAATGACAGGTTGTCGAGCGAGCAGTACTTC.

The DNA for the CDR3 is TGTGCCAGCAGTTGGGACAGGGTCGGAGAGCAGTACTTC. Residues: CASSWDRVGEQYF. This chain joins TRBV27 and TRBJ2-7; 9 bases map to TRBD1. This CDR3 comprises 13 residues. The germline V gene has CDR1 MNHEY and CDR2 SMNVEV (reference sequence). V trimming: 4 bases; J trimming: 7 bases; junction bases outside the gene matches: 5.

The V and J genes are TRBV28 and TRBJ2-1; 10 bases fit TRBD2. Germline CDR1 is MDHEN and CDR2 is SYDVKM. The CDR3 extends over 14 amino acids. The V and J ends lost 4 bases and 10 bases, in that order; junction bases with no gene match: 7. The CDR3 region is CASSWSGRAGEQFF. CDR3 bases: TGTGCCAGCAGTTGGAGCGGGAGGGCGGGCGAGCAGTTCTTC.

This clone occurred many times. V gene TRBV19 combines with J gene TRBJ2-5, with 7 positions matching TRBD1. The J segment lost 3 bases and the V segment lost 4 bases, leaving 2 bases of the junction unmatched. This CDR3 contains 13 residues. Germline V gives CDR1 LNHDA, CDR2 SQIVND (reference sequence). This CDR3 reads CASSTQGEETQYF. In DNA, the CDR3 is TGTGCCAGTAGTACCCAGGGGGAAGAGACCCAGTACTTC.

The rearrangement uses TRBV29-1 and TRBJ2-3; 7 bases are shared with TRBD2. CDR3 length equals 14 residues. The germline CDR1 and CDR2 sequences are SQVTM and ANQGSEA. J was trimmed by 0 bases and V by 8 bases; bases with no gene match: 8. CDR3 residues: CSSASGGSTDTQYF. CDR3 sequence (DNA): TGCAGCTCCGCGTCGGGGGGAAGCACAGATACGCAGTATTTT.

This chain connects TRBV9 to TRBJ2-5, with TRBD1 as a possible D gene (6 bases). The V end lost 3 bases, the J end lost 7 bases, and 10 bases lay between the germline ends. The CDR3 has 12 residues. Germline assignment: CDR1 SGDLS and CDR2 YYNGEE. The DNA for the CDR3 is TGTGCCAGCAGCGCAACAGGGAGGACCCAGTACTTC. Translated: CASSATGRTQYF.

The chain has TRBV5-4 and TRBJ2-1, with 8 bases that match TRBD2. J was trimmed by 7 bases and V by 5 bases; bases with no gene match: 11. There are 15 residues in the CDR3. From germline, CDR1 is SGHNT and CDR2 YYREEE (reference sequence). In DNA, the CDR3 is TGTGCCAGCAGGAGTACTAGCGGAGTTAGTAATGAGCAGTTCTTC. It translates to CASRSTSGVSNEQFF.

The chain carries TRBV7-9 and TRBJ1-1, with TRBD1 matching 10 bases. V gave up 6 bases and J gave up 4 bases; unmatched junction bases: 5. Germline CDR1 and CDR2: SEHNR and FQNEAQ (reference sequence). The CDR3 has 14 amino acids. CDR3 DNA sequence: TGTGCCAGCAGTGACAGGGGGCGAATCACTGAAGCTTTCTTT. Encoded protein: CASSDRGRITEAFF.